This T cell receptor (beta chain) was obtained from a study of cytomegalovirus exposure and HLA in healthy donors. The V gene end was trimmed by 4 bases and the J gene end by 4 bases; junction bases not matched to a gene: 8. Germline CDR1 reads SGHRS; CDR2 reads YFSETQ. This CDR3 comprises 15 residues. Use of 60 Vbeta and 13 Jbeta primers characterized the PCR. The data were produced by immunoSEQ multiplex PCR, yet TCRdb's version contains in-frame clones alone and is incomplete. Among roughly 100,000 clones listed, around 78% were seen once. This clonotype was obtained from a male donor in good health and CMV-seronegative. The rearrangement uses TRBV5-1 and TRBJ2-3; 8 bases agree with TRBD2. What was sequenced was PBMCs. In nucleotides, the CDR3 is TGCGCCAGCAGCGGAGGGACTAGTTCGGCAGATACGCAGTATTTT. Translated, it gives CASSGGTSSADTQYF.